The 8 T cell receptor beta chains below come from one sample, sequenced in a study of T cells in Graves' hyperthyroidism and ophthalmopathy. The investigators amplified TCR beta CDR3 regions from RNA transcripts. TCR CDR3 underwent first-round RT-PCR with the HTBI primer set. TCRdb called the multiplex PCR reads again in MiXCR, with one record for every CDR3 protein. The sample has about 720,000 distinct CDR3 sequences, roughly a sixth seen once; the top ten hold around 15%. The sequencing input was blood. All receptors derive from a woman between 50 and 59 years old with Graves' hyperthyroidism that later progressed to Graves' ophthalmopathy.

The rearrangement joins TRBV19 to TRBJ2-7; D is unresolved. V lost 3 bases to trimming and J lost 4 bases, with 13 bases between them. This CDR3 has 14 residues. Germline V gives CDR1 LNHDA, CDR2 SQIVND (reference sequence). The CDR3 loop is CASSIQTGRYEQYF. CDR3 coding DNA: TGTGCCAGTAGTATCCAAACCGGTCGGTACGAGCAGTACTTC.

V and J are TRBV28 and TRBJ2-7; D is possibly TRBD2 (7 bases). The CDR3 extends over 14 amino acids. Germline values: CDR1 MDHEN, CDR2 SYDVKM. The germline V and J ends were trimmed by 8 bases and 7 bases, with 21 bases remaining between them. CDR3 nucleotide sequence: TGTGCCAGCTCCGACGGGGGGCGGTTAGATGAGCAGTACTTC. Protein: CASSDGGRLDEQYF. Using reference TRBV28 and TRBJ2-7 for the parts outside the CDR3, the full variable domain is DVKVTQSSRYLVKRTGEKVFLECVQDMDHENMFWYRQDPGLGLRLIYFSYDVKMKEKGDIPEGYSVSREKKERFSLILESASTNQTSMYLCASSDGGRLDEQYFGPGTRLTVT.

With respect to this clonotype: Just one base apart from a much larger clone, this may be a read error. The chain is built from TRBV3-1 and TRBJ1-3; tentatively, D is TRBD1 (6 bases). This CDR3 has 16 amino acids. CDR1 and CDR2 (germline): LGHDT, YNNKEL (reference sequence). The CDR3 coding sequence is TGTGCCAACAGCTACCGAGGACAGAGCTCTGGAAACACCATATATTTT. Translating gives CANSYRGQSSGNTIYF. Full variable domain (missing parts from reference TRBV3-1 and TRBJ1-3): DTAVSQTPKYLVTQMGNDKSIKCEQNLGHDTMYWYKQDSKKFLKIMFSYNNKELIINETVPNRFSPKSPDKAHLNLHINSLELGDSAVYFCANSYRGQSSGNTIYFGEGSWLTVV.

This clonotype occurred a few times. This chain uses TRBV5-8 with TRBJ2-6; D gene ambiguous. Germline CDR1 and CDR2: SGHTS and YDEGEE. The CDR3 is 15 residues long. V lost 0 bases and J 1 base, leaving 5 bases between the germline ends. The CDR3 DNA is TGTGCCAGCAGCTTGGCCTTTTCTGGGGCCAACGTCCTGACTTTC. This sequence encodes CASSLAFSGANVLTF.

Only a few counts were recorded for this clonotype. The chain is built from TRBV29-1 and TRBJ2-4; 9 bases are shared with TRBD2. The germline V gene encodes CDR1 SQVTM and CDR2 ANQGSEA. V gave up 3 bases and J gave up 2 bases; unmatched junction bases: 2. The CDR3 contains 14 residues. The chain's CDR3 is CSVDSGGPKNIQYF. The CDR3 DNA is TGCAGCGTTGATAGCGGGGGTCCCAAAAACATTCAGTACTTC.

The CDR3 protein is CASSLTGGFGNTIYF. CDR3 DNA: TGTGCCAGCAGCTTAACAGGGGGCTTTGGAAACACCATATATTTT. This sequence joins TRBV5-4 and TRBJ1-3, with 9 positions matching TRBD1. The ends lost 2 bases at V and 3 bases at J; junction bases unmatched: 3. Germline V gene sequence: CDR1 SGHNT, CDR2 YYREEE (reference sequence). This CDR3 spans 15 amino acids.

The chain is built from TRBV6-1 and TRBJ1-6; D perhaps matches TRBD1 (5 bases). Germline CDR1 reads MNHNS; CDR2 reads SASEGT. This CDR3 comprises 16 residues. Trimming removed 10 bases from V and 9 bases from J, with 25 bases in between. The CDR3 DNA reads TGTGCCACCGTCTGGGAATCCGGGGCCAGTGGTTCACCCCTCCACTTT. Residues: CATVWESGASGSPLHF.

The genes are TRBV12-3 or TRBV12-4 and TRBJ2-2; weak D call: TRBD1 (6 bases). V was pared by 6 bases and J by 1 base, with 12 bases between. The CDR3 extends over 15 amino acids. The CDR3 DNA is TGTGCCAGCAGGGGAAGACAGGAGAACACCGGGGAGCTGTTTTTT. It codes for CASRGRQENTGELFF.